A single sample is the source of the 4 T cell receptor beta chains below, sequenced in a study of cytomegalovirus exposure and HLA in healthy donors. Libraries were prepared by immunoSEQ multiplex PCR; TCRdb keeps only in-frame clonotypes and omits some of them. The profile shows fewer than 150,000 clones, about 91% of them singletons. The sequenced material came from PBMCs. The receptors stem from a woman between 18 and 29 years old in good health and CMV-seropositive.

The chain couples TRBV28 to TRBJ1-2, with 9 nucleotides matching TRBD1. Trimming took 3 bases from V and 8 from J; bases not matched to a gene: 7. This CDR3 has 14 amino acids. CDR1 MDHEN and CDR2 SYDVKM come from the germline V gene. In DNA form, the CDR3 reads TGTGCCAGCAGTTTCTTAGGGACAGGGCGAGGCTACACCTTC. Residues: CASSFLGTGRGYTF.

The chain couples TRBV29-1 to TRBJ2-5; D is possibly TRBD1 (6 bases). CDR1 and CDR2 (germline): SQVTM, ANQGSEA. V lost 2 bases and J lost 4, with 14 bases in between. The CDR3 extends over 14 amino acids. The CDR3 coding sequence is TGCAGCGTTGAATGGACAGTAAGGCGAGAGACCCAGTACTTC. Protein sequence: CSVEWTVRRETQYF.

The rearrangement joins TRBV7-2 to TRBJ2-7; 7 positions match TRBD1. Germline CDR1 and CDR2: SGHTA and FQGNSA. The V segment lost 3 bases and the J segment 0 bases; nucleotides outside the gene matches: 11. The CDR3 length is 17 residues. Here the CDR3 reads CASSFRWGRGNSYEQYF. CDR3 bases: TGTGCCAGCAGCTTCCGATGGGGCAGGGGGAACTCCTACGAGCAGTACTTC.

This chain connects TRBV30 to TRBJ1-5; TRBD1 aligns across 11 bases. Germline assignment: CDR1 GTSNPN and CDR2 SVGIG (reference sequence). This CDR3 has 17 residues. The junction had 9 bases not matched to a gene; V was cut back by 1 base and J by 4 bases. For the CDR3, the DNA is TGTGCCTGGAGTGAAGGACAGGGGGCTTCCTTTAATCAGCCCCAGCATTTT. Translated, it gives CAWSEGQGASFNQPQHF. Full variable domain (remainder filled in from reference TRBV30 and TRBJ1-5): SQTIHQWPATLVQPVGSPLSLECTVEGTSNPNLYWYRQAAGRGLQLLFYSVGIGQISSEVPQNLSASRPQDRQFILSSKKLLLSDSGFYLCAWSEGQGASFNQPQHFGDGTRLSIL.